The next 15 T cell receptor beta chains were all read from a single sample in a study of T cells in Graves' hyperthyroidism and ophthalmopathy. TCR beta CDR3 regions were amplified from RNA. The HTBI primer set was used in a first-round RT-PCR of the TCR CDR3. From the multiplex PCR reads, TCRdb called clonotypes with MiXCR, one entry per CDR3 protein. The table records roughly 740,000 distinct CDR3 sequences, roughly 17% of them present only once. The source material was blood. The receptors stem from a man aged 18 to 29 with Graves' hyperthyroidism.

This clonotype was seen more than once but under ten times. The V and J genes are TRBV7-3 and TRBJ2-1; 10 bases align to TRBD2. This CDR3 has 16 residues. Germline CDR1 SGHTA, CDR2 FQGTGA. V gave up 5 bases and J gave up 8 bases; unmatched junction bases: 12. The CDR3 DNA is TGTGCCAGCAGCCCATCGTCGGCTAGCGGGAGCTATGAGCAGTTCTTC. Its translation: CASSPSSASGSYEQFF.

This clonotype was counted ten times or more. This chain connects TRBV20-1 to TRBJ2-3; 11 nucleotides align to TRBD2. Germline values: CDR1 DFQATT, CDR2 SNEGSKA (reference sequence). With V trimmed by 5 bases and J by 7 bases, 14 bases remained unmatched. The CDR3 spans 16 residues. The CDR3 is CSAGPLAGELKYTQYF. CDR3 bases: TGCAGTGCTGGGCCACTAGCGGGGGAGCTTAAATATACGCAGTATTTT.

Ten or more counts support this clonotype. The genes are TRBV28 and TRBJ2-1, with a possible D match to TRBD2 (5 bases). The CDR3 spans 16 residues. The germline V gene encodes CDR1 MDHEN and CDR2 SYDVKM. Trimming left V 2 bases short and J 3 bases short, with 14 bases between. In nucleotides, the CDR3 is TGTGCCAGCAGTTTAACAGCAGCGGCCTTCTACAATGAGCAGTTCTTC. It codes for CASSLTAAAFYNEQFF.

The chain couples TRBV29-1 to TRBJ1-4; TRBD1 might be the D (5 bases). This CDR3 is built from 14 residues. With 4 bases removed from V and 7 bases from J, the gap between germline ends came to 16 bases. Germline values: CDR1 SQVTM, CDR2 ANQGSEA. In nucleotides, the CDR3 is TGCAGCGTTGGAGGGGCCGCAAGGGGTGAAAAACTGTTTTTT. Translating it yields CSVGGAARGEKLFF. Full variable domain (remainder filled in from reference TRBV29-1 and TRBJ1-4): SAVISQKPSRDICQRGTSLTIQCQVDSQVTMMFWYRQQPGQSLTLIATANQGSEATYESGFVIDKFPISRPNLTFSTLTVSNMSPEDSSIYLCSVGGAARGEKLFFGSGTQLSVL.

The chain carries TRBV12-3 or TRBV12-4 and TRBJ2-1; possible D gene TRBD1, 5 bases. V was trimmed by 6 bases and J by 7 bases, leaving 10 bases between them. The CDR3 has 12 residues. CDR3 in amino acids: CASRSWTNEQFF. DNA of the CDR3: TGTGCCAGCAGATCTTGGACAAATGAGCAGTTCTTC.

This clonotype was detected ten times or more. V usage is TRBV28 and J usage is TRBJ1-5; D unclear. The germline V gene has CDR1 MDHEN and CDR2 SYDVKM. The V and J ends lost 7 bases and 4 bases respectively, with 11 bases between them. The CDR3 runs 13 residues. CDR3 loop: CASIPGINQPQHF. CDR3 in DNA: TGTGCCAGCATTCCGGGGATTAATCAGCCCCAGCATTTT.

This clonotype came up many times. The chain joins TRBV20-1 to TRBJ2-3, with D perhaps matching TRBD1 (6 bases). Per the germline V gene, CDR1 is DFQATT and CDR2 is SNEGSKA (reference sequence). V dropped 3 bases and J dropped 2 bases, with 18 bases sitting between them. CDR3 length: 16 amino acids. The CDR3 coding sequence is TGCAGTGCTAGCCATTTGACAGGAGACGTCACAGATACGCAGTATTTT. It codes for CSASHLTGDVTDTQYF.

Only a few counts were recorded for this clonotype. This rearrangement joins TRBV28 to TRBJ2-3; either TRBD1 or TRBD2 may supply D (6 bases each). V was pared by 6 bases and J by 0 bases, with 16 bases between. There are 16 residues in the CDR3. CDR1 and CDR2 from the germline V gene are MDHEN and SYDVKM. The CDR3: CASSEGGISSTDTQYF. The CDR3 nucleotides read TGTGCCAGCAGCGAAGGGGGGATCTCTAGCACAGATACGCAGTATTTT.

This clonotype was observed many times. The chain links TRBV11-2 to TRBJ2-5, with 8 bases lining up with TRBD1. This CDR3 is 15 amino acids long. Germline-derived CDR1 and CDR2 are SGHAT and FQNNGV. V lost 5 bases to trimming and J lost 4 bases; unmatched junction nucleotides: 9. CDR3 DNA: TGTGCCAGCAGCCAGGGGACAGGTATTCGAGAGACCCAGTACTTC. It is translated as CASSQGTGIRETQYF.

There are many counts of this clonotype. The CDR3 region has the DNA TGTGCCAGCAGCCGCGGCGGGGCTTTTGTGGCCAATGAGCAGTTCTTC. As protein: CASSRGGAFVANEQFF. The chain links TRBV28 to TRBJ2-1; TRBD2 is a possible D gene (6 bases). V was clipped by 6 bases and J by 6 bases, with 21 bases between them. Per the germline V gene, CDR1 is MDHEN and CDR2 is SYDVKM. The CDR3 consists of 16 residues.

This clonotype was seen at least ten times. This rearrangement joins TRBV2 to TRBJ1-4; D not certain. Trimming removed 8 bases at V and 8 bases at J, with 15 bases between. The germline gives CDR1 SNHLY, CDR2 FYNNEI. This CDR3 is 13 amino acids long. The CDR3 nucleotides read TGTGCCAGCGAAGAAACAGCGTGGGAAAAACTGTTTTTT. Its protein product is CASEETAWEKLFF.

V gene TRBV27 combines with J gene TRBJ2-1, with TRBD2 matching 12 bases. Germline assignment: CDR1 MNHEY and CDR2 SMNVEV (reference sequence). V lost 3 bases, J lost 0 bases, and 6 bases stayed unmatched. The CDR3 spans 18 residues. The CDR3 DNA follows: TGTGCCAGCAGTTTTTCCCTAGCGGGAGGGCCCTCCTACAATGAGCAGTTCTTC. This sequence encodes CASSFSLAGGPSYNEQFF.

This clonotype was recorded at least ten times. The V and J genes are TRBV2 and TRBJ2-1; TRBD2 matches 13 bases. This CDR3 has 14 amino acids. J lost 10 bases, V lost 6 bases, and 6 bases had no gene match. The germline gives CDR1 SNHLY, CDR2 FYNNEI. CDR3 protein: CASRGTSGTVEQFF. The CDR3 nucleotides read TGTGCCAGCAGAGGGACTAGCGGGACGGTGGAGCAGTTCTTC.

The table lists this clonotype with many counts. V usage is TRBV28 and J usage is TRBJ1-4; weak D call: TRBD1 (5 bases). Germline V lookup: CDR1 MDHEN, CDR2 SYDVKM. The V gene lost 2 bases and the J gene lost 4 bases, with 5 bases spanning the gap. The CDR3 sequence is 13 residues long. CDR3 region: CASSLQGNEKLFF. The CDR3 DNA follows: TGTGCCAGCAGTTTACAGGGTAATGAAAAACTGTTTTTT.

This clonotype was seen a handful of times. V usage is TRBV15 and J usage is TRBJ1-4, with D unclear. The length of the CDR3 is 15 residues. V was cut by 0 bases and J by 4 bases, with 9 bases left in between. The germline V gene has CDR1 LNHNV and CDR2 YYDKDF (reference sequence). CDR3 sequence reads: CATSRDGQVNEKLFF. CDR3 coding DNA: TGTGCCACCAGCAGAGATGGTCAGGTTAATGAAAAACTGTTTTTT.